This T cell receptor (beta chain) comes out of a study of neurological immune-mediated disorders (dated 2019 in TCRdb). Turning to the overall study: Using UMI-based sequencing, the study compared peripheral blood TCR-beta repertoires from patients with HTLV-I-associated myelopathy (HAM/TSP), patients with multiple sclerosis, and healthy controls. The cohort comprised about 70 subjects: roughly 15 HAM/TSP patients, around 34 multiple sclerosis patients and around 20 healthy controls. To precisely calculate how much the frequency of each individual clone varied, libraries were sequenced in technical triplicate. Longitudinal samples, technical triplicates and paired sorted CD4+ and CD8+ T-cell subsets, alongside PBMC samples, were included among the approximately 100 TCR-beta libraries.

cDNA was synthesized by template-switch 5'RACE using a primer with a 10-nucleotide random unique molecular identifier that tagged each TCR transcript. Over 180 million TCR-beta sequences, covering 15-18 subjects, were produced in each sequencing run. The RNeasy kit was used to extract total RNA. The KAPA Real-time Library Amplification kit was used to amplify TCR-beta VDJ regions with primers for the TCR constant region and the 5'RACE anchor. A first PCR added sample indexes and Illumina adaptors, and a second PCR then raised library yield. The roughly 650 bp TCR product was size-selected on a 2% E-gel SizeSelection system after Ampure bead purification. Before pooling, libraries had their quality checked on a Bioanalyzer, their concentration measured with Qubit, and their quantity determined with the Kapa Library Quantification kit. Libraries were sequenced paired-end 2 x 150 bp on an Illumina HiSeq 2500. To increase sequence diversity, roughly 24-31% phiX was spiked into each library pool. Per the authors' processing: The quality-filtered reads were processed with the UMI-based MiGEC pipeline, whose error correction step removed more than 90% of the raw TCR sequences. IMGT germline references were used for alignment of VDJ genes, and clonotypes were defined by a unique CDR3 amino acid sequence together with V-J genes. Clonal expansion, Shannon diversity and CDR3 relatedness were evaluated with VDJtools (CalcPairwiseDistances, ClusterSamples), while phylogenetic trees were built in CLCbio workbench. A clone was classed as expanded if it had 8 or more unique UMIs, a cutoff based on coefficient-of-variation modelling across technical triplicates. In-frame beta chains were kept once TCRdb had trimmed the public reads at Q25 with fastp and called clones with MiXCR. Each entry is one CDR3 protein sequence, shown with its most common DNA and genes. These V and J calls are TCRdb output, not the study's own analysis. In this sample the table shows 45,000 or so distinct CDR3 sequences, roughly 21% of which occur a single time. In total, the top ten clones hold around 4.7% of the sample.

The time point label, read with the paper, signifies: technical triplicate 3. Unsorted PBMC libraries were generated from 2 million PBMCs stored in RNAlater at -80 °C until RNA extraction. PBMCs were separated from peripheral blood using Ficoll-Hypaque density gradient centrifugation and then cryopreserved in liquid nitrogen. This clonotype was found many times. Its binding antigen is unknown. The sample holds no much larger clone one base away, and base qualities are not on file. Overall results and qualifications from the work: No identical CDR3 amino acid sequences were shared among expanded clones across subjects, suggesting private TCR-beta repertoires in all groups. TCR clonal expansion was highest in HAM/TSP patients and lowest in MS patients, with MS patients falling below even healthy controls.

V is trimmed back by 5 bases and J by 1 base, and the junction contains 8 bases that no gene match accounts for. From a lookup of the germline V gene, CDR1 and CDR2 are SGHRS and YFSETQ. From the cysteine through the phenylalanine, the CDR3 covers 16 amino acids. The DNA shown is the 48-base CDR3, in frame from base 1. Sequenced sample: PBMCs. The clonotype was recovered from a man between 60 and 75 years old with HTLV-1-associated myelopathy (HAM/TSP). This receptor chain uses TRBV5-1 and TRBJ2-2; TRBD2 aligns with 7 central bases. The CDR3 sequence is CASSLYASGNTGELFF. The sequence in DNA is TGCGCCAGCAGTTTGTACGCTAGCGGGAACACCGGGGAGCTGTTTTTT.